This T cell receptor beta chain was sequenced in a study of graft-versus-host responses after intestinal transplantation. Turning to the study itself: Every recipient had anti-thymocyte globulin induction and two to four years of tacrolimus plus steroids. Findings and caveats of the study: Early post-transplant HvG declines were associated with peak circulating GvH clone levels. The recipient marrow held GvH clones, and some of them showed up first in ileum or blood.

Here immunoSEQ multiplex PCR was the method, and the copy in TCRdb shows in-frame clones only, minus some. The sample has over 100,000 clones, roughly nine tenths seen once; the top ten hold 0.7% to 0.9%. Concerning this clone itself: What it recognizes is unknown.

Germline-derived CDR1 and CDR2 are LGHNT and FRNRAP. The CDR3 consists of 13 residues. V was pared by 2 bases and J by 12 bases, with 9 bases of the junction left unmatched. The chain has TRBV12-5 and TRBJ2-5, with TRBD2 matching 7 bases. This receptor was taken from a human donor who received an intestinal transplant. The sequenced sample was unstimulated CD4+ T cells sorted from spleen or lymph node cells, obtained before intestinal transplant. The CDR3 sequence is CASGLNIAGDEYF. The CDR3, as DNA: TGTGCTAGTGGTTTGAACATAGCGGGCGATGAGTACTTC.